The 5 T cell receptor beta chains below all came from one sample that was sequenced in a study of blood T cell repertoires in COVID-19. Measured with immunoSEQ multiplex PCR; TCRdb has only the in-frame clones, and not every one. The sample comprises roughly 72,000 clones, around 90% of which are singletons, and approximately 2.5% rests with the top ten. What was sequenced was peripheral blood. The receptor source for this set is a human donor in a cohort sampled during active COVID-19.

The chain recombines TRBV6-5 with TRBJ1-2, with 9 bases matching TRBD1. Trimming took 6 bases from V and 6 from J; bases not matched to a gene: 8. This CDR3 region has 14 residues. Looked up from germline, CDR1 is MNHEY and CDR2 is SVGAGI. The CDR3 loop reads CASRKGDRANGYTF. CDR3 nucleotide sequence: TGTGCCAGCAGAAAAGGGGACAGGGCTAATGGCTACACCTTC.

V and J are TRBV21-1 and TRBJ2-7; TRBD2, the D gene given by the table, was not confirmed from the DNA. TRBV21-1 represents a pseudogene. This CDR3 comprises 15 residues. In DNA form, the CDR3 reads TGTGCCAGCAGCGGGTTAGGACTAGCAGGAAGGGAGCAGTACTTC. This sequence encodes CASSGLGLAGREQYF.

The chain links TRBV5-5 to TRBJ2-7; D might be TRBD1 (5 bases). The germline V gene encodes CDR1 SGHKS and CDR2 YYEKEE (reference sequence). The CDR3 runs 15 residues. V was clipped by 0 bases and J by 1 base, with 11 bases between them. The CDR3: CASSLGGGESYEQYF. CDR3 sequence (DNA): TGTGCCAGCAGCTTGGGGGGCGGCGAATCCTACGAGCAGTACTTC.

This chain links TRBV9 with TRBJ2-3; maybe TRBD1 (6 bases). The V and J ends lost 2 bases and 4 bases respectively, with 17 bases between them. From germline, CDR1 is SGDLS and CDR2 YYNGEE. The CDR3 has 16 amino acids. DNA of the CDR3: TGTGCCAGCAGCGTCGGTACAGGGTCTGGCGCAGATACGCAGTATTTT. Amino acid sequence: CASSVGTGSGADTQYF.

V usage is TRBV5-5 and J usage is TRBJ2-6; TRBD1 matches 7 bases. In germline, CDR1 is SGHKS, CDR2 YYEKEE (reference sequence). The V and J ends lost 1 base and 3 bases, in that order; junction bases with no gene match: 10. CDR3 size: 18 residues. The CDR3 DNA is TGTGCCAGCAGCTTGCGAGGGGGCCGGGGTAGTGGGGCCAACGTCCTGACTTTC. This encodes CASSLRGGRGSGANVLTF.